This entry lists 3 T cell receptor beta chains sequenced from one sample in a study of shared clonotypes between healthy human individuals. CD45RO-negative cells were positively selected for CCR7, leaving out terminally differentiated effector memory CD45RA+ cells. Generated by immunoSEQ multiplex PCR, the TCRdb table keeps only in-frame clones and is missing some. The table records about 2.2 million clones, over 85% of them present only once. Sample: naive CD8+ T cells from PBMCs. The source of these receptors is a man younger than 35 in good health. Some clones in this sample may be carry-over from other donors' samples.

This clone appeared once. This chain uses TRBV7-2 with TRBJ2-1; 11 nucleotides line up with TRBD2. CDR3 length: 17 amino acids. The V gene end was trimmed by 4 bases and the J gene end by 6 bases; junction bases not matched to a gene: 11. Per the germline V gene, CDR1 is SGHTA and CDR2 is FQGNSA. The CDR3 loop reads CASSWGLAGGPSNEQFF. The DNA for the CDR3 is TGTGCCAGCAGCTGGGGGTTAGCGGGAGGGCCCTCCAATGAGCAGTTCTTC.

CDR3: CASSSDKTSTDTQYF. CDR3 DNA: TGCGCCAGCAGCTCGGACAAGACAAGCACAGATACGCAGTATTTT. The chain recombines TRBV5-1 with TRBJ2-3; the D gene is possibly TRBD1 (5 bases). V was cut by 3 bases and J by 0 bases, with 11 bases left in between. Looked up from germline, CDR1 is SGHRS and CDR2 is YFSETQ. This CDR3 region has 15 residues.

This chain links TRBV2 with TRBJ1-3; 8 bases align to TRBD1. V gave up 7 bases and J gave up 4 bases; unmatched junction bases: 3. CDR3 length: 13 amino acids. Germline CDR1 and CDR2: SNHLY and FYNNEI. For the CDR3, the DNA is TGTGCCAGCACGGACAGGGCCGGAAACACCATATATTTT. Residues: CASTDRAGNTIYF. Using reference TRBV2 and TRBJ1-3 for the parts outside the CDR3, the full variable domain is EPEVTQTPSHQVTQMGQEVILRCVPISNHLYFYWYRQILGQKVEFLVSFYNNEISEKSEIFDDQFSVERPDGSNFTLKIRSTKLEDSAMYFCASTDRAGNTIYFGEGSWLTVV.